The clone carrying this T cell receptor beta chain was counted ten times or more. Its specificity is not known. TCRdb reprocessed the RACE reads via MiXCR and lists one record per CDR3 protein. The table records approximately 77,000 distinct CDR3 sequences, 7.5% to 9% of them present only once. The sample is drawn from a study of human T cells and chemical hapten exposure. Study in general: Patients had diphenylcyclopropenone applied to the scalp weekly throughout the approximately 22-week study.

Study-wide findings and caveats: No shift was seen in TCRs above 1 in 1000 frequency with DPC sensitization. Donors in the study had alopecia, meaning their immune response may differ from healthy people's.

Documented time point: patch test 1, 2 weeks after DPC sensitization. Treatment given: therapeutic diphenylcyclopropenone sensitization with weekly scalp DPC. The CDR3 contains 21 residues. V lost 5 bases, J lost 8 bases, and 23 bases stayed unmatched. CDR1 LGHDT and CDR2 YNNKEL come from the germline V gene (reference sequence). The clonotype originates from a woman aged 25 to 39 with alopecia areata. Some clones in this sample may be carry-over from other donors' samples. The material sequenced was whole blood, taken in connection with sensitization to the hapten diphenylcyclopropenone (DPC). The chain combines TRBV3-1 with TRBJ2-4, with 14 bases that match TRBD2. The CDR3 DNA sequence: TGTGCCAGCAGCACCCGTCTATCGGGACTAGCGGGGGCGCCAACTAGGGACATTCAGTACTTC. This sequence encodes CASSTRLSGLAGAPTRDIQYF.